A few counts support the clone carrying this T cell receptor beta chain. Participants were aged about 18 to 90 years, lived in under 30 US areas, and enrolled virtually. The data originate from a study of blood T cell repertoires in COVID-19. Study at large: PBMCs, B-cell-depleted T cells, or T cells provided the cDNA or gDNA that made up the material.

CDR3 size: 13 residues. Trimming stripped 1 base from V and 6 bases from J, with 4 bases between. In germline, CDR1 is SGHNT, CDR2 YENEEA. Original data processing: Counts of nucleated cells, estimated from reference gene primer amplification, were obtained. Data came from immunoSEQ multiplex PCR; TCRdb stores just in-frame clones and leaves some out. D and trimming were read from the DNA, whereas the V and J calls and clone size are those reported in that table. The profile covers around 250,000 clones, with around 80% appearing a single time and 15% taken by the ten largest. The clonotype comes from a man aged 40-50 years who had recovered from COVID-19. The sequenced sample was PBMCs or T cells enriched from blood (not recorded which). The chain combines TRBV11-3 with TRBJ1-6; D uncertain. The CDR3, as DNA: TGTGCCAGCAGCTTAGTTCGTAATTCACCCCTCCACTTT. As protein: CASSLVRNSPLHF.